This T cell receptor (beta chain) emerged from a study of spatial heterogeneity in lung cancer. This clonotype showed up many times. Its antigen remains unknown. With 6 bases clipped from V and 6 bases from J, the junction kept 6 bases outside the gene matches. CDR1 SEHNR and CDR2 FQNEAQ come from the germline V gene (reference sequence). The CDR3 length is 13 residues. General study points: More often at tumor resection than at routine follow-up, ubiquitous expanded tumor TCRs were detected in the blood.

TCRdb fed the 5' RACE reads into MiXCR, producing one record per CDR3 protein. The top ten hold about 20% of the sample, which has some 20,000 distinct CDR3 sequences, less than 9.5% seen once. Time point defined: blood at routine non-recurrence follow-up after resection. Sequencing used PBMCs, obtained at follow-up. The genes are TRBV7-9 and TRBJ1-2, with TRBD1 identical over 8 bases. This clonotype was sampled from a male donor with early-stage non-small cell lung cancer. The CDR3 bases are TGTGCCAGCAGATCTGGACAGGGCAATGGCTACACCTTC. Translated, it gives CASRSGQGNGYTF.